The 22 T cell receptor beta chains given below trace back to one sample, sequenced in a study of OX40 agonist ivuxolimab in advanced cancers. The repertoire was sequenced with immunoSEQ multiplex PCR; TCRdb's copy has only in-frame clones and lacks some. The sample has about 59,000 clones, about 85% seen once. Sequencing used CD4+ or CD8+ T cells sorted from blood, obtained in a trial of the OX40 agonist ivuxolimab. Source of these receptors: an adult with an advanced solid tumor such as melanoma, head and neck, liver or kidney cancer.

The chain links TRBV21-1 to TRBJ2-1. TRBV21-1 is listed as a pseudogene. The CDR3 sequence is 18 residues long. CDR3 amino acids: CASSKGGSCPDPYNEQFF. CDR3 nucleotide sequence: TGTGCCAGCAGCAAAGGGGGTAGCTGTCCCGACCCTTACAATGAGCAGTTCTTC.

In this sample, this clone turned up once. This chain connects TRBV10-3 to TRBJ2-1; 10 bases align to TRBD2. The CDR3 contains 14 residues. CDR1 and CDR2 (germline): ENHRY, SYGVKD. Losses at the gene ends were 8 bases for V and 14 bases for J; bases not matched to a gene: 15. The CDR3 sequence: CAIFGTSANSDKFF. CDR3 nucleotides: TGTGCCATCTTCGGGACTAGCGCTAACTCGGACAAGTTCTTC.

The chain links TRBV7-2 to TRBJ2-1; a weak D match, TRBD1 (6 bases). The germline V gene encodes CDR1 SGHTA and CDR2 FQGNSA. V shed 5 bases and J shed 3 bases, with 17 bases lying between them. This CDR3 has 16 residues. The CDR3 region has the DNA TGTGCCAGCAGCACATCCGGGACAAGCATCTACAATGAGCAGTTCTTC. It is translated as CASSTSGTSIYNEQFF.

This chain uses TRBV11-3 with TRBJ2-7, with D possibly being TRBD1 (5 bases). Germline values: CDR1 SGHNT, CDR2 YENEEA. Trimming took off 5 bases at V and 1 base at J, with 9 bases between the two ends. The CDR3 length is 13 residues. CDR3 DNA: TGTGCCAGCAGCCGACAGCCATCCTACGAGCAGTACTTC. Its translation: CASSRQPSYEQYF. The complete variable domain, with remaining parts taken from reference TRBV11-3 and TRBJ2-7, reads EAGVVQSPRYKIIEKKQPVAFWCNPISGHNTLYWYLQNLGQGPELLIRYENEEAVDDSQLPKDRFSAERLKGVDSTLKIQPAELGDSAVYLCASSRQPSYEQYFGPGTRLTVT.

This clone was detected only a few times. The chain is built from TRBV12-5 and TRBJ1-5, with D perhaps TRBD1 (6 bases). Deletions cut 6 bases from V and 3 bases from J, with 15 bases between. This CDR3 spans 15 amino acids. Germline V lookup: CDR1 LGHNT, CDR2 FRNRAP. The CDR3: CASGNRDGNNQPQHF. CDR3 nucleotide sequence: TGTGCTAGTGGAAACAGGGACGGGAACAATCAGCCCCAGCATTTT.

The rearrangement joins TRBV5-1 to TRBJ2-1; 7 bases line up with TRBD1. Unmatched junction bases numbered 12, after V lost 5 bases and J lost 4 bases. This CDR3 comprises 16 residues. Germline assignment: CDR1 SGHRS and CDR2 YFSETQ. The CDR3 DNA reads TGCGCCAGCAGTCCGCCTCCGGGACAGCCATACAATGAGCAGTTCTTC. Amino acid sequence: CASSPPPGQPYNEQFF.

The V and J genes are TRBV19 and TRBJ1-1; tentative D call: TRBD1 (5 bases). Germline values: CDR1 LNHDA, CDR2 SQIVND (reference sequence). Trimming left V 4 bases short and J 3 bases short, with 12 bases between. There are 14 residues in the CDR3. The CDR3 bases are TGTGCCAGTAGTACCCTTCAGGGTGACACTGAAGCTTTCTTT. As protein: CASSTLQGDTEAFF.

The chain uses TRBV7-3 and TRBJ2-2; 7 bases fit TRBD1. CDR3 size: 16 residues. Unmatched junction bases numbered 10, after V lost 4 bases and J lost 5 bases. Germline CDR1 and CDR2: SGHTA and FQGTGA. The CDR3 is CASSSAGTASTGELFF. For the CDR3, the DNA is TGTGCCAGCAGCTCCGCCGGGACAGCGAGTACCGGGGAGCTGTTTTTT. Combining the CDR3 with reference TRBV7-3 and TRBJ2-2 gives the whole variable domain GAGVSQTPSNKVTEKGKYVELRCDPISGHTALYWYRQSLGQGPEFLIYFQGTGAADDSGLPNDRFFAVRPEGSVSTLKIQRTERGDSAVYLCASSSAGTASTGELFFGEGSRLTVL.

The gene calls are TRBV20-1 and TRBJ1-1; no firm D call. CDR3 length: 11 residues. V shed 1 base and J shed 3 bases, with 3 bases lying between them. From germline, CDR1 is DFQATT and CDR2 SNEGSKA (reference sequence). The CDR3 spells CSARVHTEAFF. CDR3 in DNA: TGCAGTGCTAGAGTCCACACTGAAGCTTTCTTT.

J is TRBJ2-7 and V is TRBV4-2; D unresolved. CDR3 length: 14 amino acids. V was clipped by 0 bases and J by 3 bases, with 9 bases between them. Germline assignment: CDR1 LGHNA and CDR2 YNFKEQ. The CDR3 reads CASSQDRPNYEQYF. DNA for the CDR3: TGTGCCAGCAGCCAAGACCGGCCTAACTACGAGCAGTACTTC.

The genes are TRBV11-1 and TRBJ1-3; 8 positions match TRBD1. V lost 5 bases to trimming and J lost 4 bases; unmatched junction nucleotides: 4. The CDR3 is 14 residues long. CDR1 SGHAT and CDR2 FQDESV come from the germline V gene (reference sequence). CDR3 nucleotide sequence: TGTGCCAGCAGCCGACAGGGGATCGGAAACACCATATATTTT. Translation gives CASSRQGIGNTIYF.

V gene TRBV29-1 combines with J gene TRBJ1-2; 8 nucleotides align to TRBD1. Germline V gene lookup returns CDR1 SQVTM and CDR2 ANQGSEA. There are 14 residues in the CDR3. The ends lost 3 bases at V and 6 bases at J; junction bases unmatched: 9. CDR3 sequence: CSVDVDRGTNGYTF. The CDR3 nucleotides are TGCAGCGTTGACGTCGACAGGGGAACGAATGGCTACACCTTC.

The chain couples TRBV25-1 to TRBJ2-1; tentative D call: TRBD2 (5 bases). Between the trimmed V and J ends, which lost 3 bases and 9 bases, there was a span of 18 bases. This CDR3 is built from 15 residues. Germline CDR1 MGHDK, CDR2 SYGVNS. This CDR3 reads CASSDAGGPRGEQFF. In DNA, the CDR3 is TGTGCCAGCAGTGATGCCGGAGGCCCTCGGGGTGAGCAGTTCTTC. The complete variable domain, with remaining parts taken from reference TRBV25-1 and TRBJ2-1, reads EADIYQTPRYLVIGTGKKITLECSQTMGHDKMYWYQQDPGMELHLIHYSYGVNSTEKGDLSSESTVSRIRTEHFPLTLESARPSHTSQYLCASSDAGGPRGEQFFGPGTRLTVL.

The gene calls are TRBV6-6 and TRBJ1-5; no clear D. The CDR3 is 15 residues long. Trimming pared 0 bases from V and 4 bases from J, leaving 10 bases between. Per the germline V gene, CDR1 is MNHNY and CDR2 is SVGAGI (reference sequence). CDR3 nucleotides: TGTGCCAGCAGTTACTCGGCGCTGCAAAATCAGCCCCAGCATTTT. It codes for CASSYSALQNQPQHF.

V gene TRBV7-3 combines with J gene TRBJ2-2; a possible D gene is TRBD1 (6 bases). V gave up 5 bases and J gave up 5 bases, with 15 bases separating them. The CDR3 extends over 15 amino acids. The germline CDR1 and CDR2 sequences are SGHTA and FQGTGA. The CDR3 spells CASSPGQPRTGELFF. DNA for the CDR3: TGTGCCAGCAGCCCCGGACAGCCCCGGACCGGGGAGCTGTTTTTT.

This sequence joins TRBV15 and TRBJ2-7, with D unclear. Germline V CDR1 and CDR2: LNHNV, YYDKDF (reference sequence). The V gene lost 3 bases and the J gene lost 2 bases, with 11 bases spanning the gap. CDR3 length: 14 amino acids. The DNA for the CDR3 is TGTGCCACCAGCAGGGACCGGGTAGCCTACGAGCAGTACTTC. This sequence encodes CATSRDRVAYEQYF.

The CDR3 DNA reads TGTGCCAGCAGTAAGGGACAGGTAAAGGAATACGAGCAGTACTTC. Its translation: CASSKGQVKEYEQYF. V and J are TRBV6-5 and TRBJ2-7; 8 bases map to TRBD1. The V segment lost 5 bases and the J segment 4 bases; nucleotides outside the gene matches: 10. CDR3 length: 15 residues. Germline V gene data show CDR1 as MNHEY and CDR2 as SVGAGI.

The rearrangement links TRBV6-6 to TRBJ2-3; a weak D match, TRBD2 (5 bases). Germline CDR1 is MNHNY and CDR2 is SVGAGI (reference sequence). V was pared by 0 bases and J by 2 bases, with 9 bases between. The CDR3 is 15 residues long. The CDR3 DNA is TGTGCCAGCAGTTACTCGGGAGTCTACACAGATACGCAGTATTTT. Translating it yields CASSYSGVYTDTQYF.

The V call is TRBV27, the J call TRBJ2-1, with D perhaps matching TRBD1 (5 bases). The CDR3 runs 18 residues. Germline V gene sequence: CDR1 MNHEY, CDR2 SMNVEV (reference sequence). The V and J ends lost 3 bases and 7 bases respectively, with 25 bases between them. The chain's CDR3 is CASSLESSSQGMRNEQFF. The CDR3 DNA reads TGTGCCAGCAGTTTGGAATCTTCCTCGCAGGGAATGAGGAATGAGCAGTTCTTC.

V usage is TRBV19 and J usage is TRBJ2-3, with unresolved D. CDR1 is LNHDA and CDR2 is SQIVND in the germline V gene (reference sequence). V lost 6 bases and J 2 bases, leaving 12 bases between the germline ends. The CDR3 length is 14 residues. The CDR3 protein is CASRSWSNTDTQYF. The CDR3 nucleotides read TGTGCCAGTAGAAGTTGGTCGAACACAGATACGCAGTATTTT.

The chain couples TRBV7-2 to TRBJ2-7; possible D gene TRBD2, 6 bases. The CDR3 has 13 residues. V was clipped by 2 bases and J by 7 bases, with 12 bases between them. Germline CDR1 and CDR2: SGHTA and FQGNSA. This CDR3 reads CASSLNAAGEQYF. In DNA, the CDR3 is TGTGCCAGCAGCTTAAATGCTGCGGGGGAGCAGTACTTC.

The chain links TRBV19 to TRBJ2-3; TRBD2 matches at 10 bases. CDR1 and CDR2 (germline): LNHDA, SQIVND (reference sequence). Unmatched junction bases numbered 8, after V lost 4 bases and J lost 4 bases. The CDR3 runs 16 residues. In nucleotides, the CDR3 is TGTGCCAGTAGTACGACGACTAGCGGGCGATCAGATACGCAGTATTTT. Its protein product is CASSTTTSGRSDTQYF. The full variable domain, with the rest looked up from reference TRBV19 and TRBJ2-3, is DGGITQSPKYLFRKEGQNVTLSCEQNLNHDAMYWYRQDPGQGLRLIYYSQIVNDFQKGDIAEGYSVSREKKESFPLTVTSAQKNPTAFYLCASSTTTSGRSDTQYFGPGTRLTVL.